These 25 T cell receptor beta chains share one sample of origin, sequenced in a study of blood T cells in healthy people across ages. Combining a sample-barcoded 5' primer with a J-beta primer mix, a second PCR ran for 7 to 11 cycles. TCRdb re-derived calls from the 5' RACE reads in MiXCR, one entry per CDR3 protein. The sample holds about 1.8 million distinct CDR3 sequences, 49% seen once. Sequencing was carried out using blood. These receptor sequences come from a woman aged 40 to 55 in good health.

This clonotype occurred a few times. V and J are TRBV20-1 and TRBJ2-4; perhaps TRBD1 as D (6 bases). CDR1 DFQATT and CDR2 SNEGSKA come from the germline V gene (reference sequence). The CDR3 extends over 13 amino acids. The V end lost 5 bases, the J end lost 2 bases, and 10 bases lay between the germline ends. The CDR3 region is CSAGGRTKNIQYF. The DNA of the CDR3 is TGCAGTGCTGGGGGCAGGACCAAAAACATTCAGTACTTC.

This clonotype was detected a few times. The chain recombines TRBV7-3 with TRBJ2-1; 8 bases are shared with TRBD1. The trim removed 3 bases at V and 7 bases at J, leaving 11 bases unmatched. The CDR3 runs 16 residues. Per the germline V gene, CDR1 is SGHTA and CDR2 is FQGTGA. For the CDR3, the DNA is TGTGCCAGCAGCTTCAGGAGTACAGGGGGTACGAATGAGCAGTTCTTC. This sequence encodes CASSFRSTGGTNEQFF.

The rearrangement links TRBV4-1 to TRBJ2-3; D might be TRBD1 (6 bases). This CDR3 is built from 17 residues. Germline V gene data show CDR1 as MGHRA and CDR2 as YSYEKL. V was shortened by 0 bases and J by 2 bases, with 15 bases between the two germline ends. CDR3 sequence reads: CASSQDIGRGFTDTQYF. The CDR3, as DNA: TGCGCCAGCAGCCAAGATATTGGCAGGGGTTTCACAGATACGCAGTATTTT.

V and J are TRBV6-2 or TRBV6-3 and TRBJ2-1; D is tentatively TRBD1 or TRBD2 (5 bases each). CDR3 length: 15 amino acids. V was cut by 5 bases and J by 10 bases, with 21 bases left in between. Looked up from germline, CDR1 is MNHEY and CDR2 is SVGEGT. The CDR3 is CASSPLGTPVEEQFF. The CDR3 DNA reads as TGTGCCAGCAGTCCACTCGGGACCCCCGTCGAGGAGCAGTTCTTC.

This chain connects TRBV12-3 or TRBV12-4 to TRBJ1-2; unclear D gene. The V and J ends lost 8 bases and 1 base respectively, with 17 bases between them. The CDR3 has 15 amino acids. The DNA for the CDR3 is TGTGCCAGCGGTCCGTCACCACAGATTAACTATGGCTACACCTTC. Encoded protein: CASGPSPQINYGYTF.

V and J are TRBV6-6 and TRBJ1-1; D gene uncertain. The germline CDR1 and CDR2 sequences are MNHNY and SVGAGI (reference sequence). The CDR3 runs to 12 residues. V lost 2 bases to trimming and J lost 7 bases, with 8 bases between them. CDR3 coding DNA: TGTGCCAGCAGTTACGGGTCGCATGAAGCTTTCTTT. Its translation: CASSYGSHEAFF.

The chain joins TRBV20-1 to TRBJ2-7; 8 bases fit TRBD2. V lost 0 bases and J lost 2; bases outside the gene matches: 6. This CDR3 comprises 15 residues. Germline CDR1 reads DFQATT; CDR2 reads SNEGSKA (reference sequence). CDR3 sequence: CSARERGLETYEQYF. CDR3 nucleotides: TGCAGTGCTAGAGAGCGGGGACTAGAAACCTACGAGCAGTACTTC.

This chain links TRBV5-5 with TRBJ1-2; D gene unclear. The CDR3 loop spans 14 amino acids. V lost 4 bases to trimming and J lost 2 bases, with 12 bases between them. Germline V gives CDR1 SGHKS, CDR2 YYEKEE (reference sequence). CDR3 DNA: TGTGCCAGCAGCCCCCGACCTCCCAACTATGGCTACACCTTC. It yields the protein CASSPRPPNYGYTF.

The V gene is TRBV6-5, the J gene TRBJ2-7, with D possibly matching TRBD1 (5 bases). The ends were cut back, 6 bases at V and 3 bases at J, with 18 bases in the middle. The CDR3 contains 15 residues. The V gene's germline CDR1 is MNHEY and CDR2 SVGAGI. CDR3 loop: CASRRAQGNYYEQYF. The CDR3 bases are TGTGCCAGCAGAAGGGCCCAGGGTAATTACTACGAGCAGTACTTC.

The chain is built from TRBV18 and TRBJ1-4; D not resolved. The V and J ends lost 2 bases and 6 bases respectively, with 10 bases between them. The germline V gene encodes CDR1 KGHSH and CDR2 LQKENI. The CDR3 runs to 14 residues. Here the CDR3 DNA reads TGTGCCAGCTCACCAGGGGTTGGAGATGAAAAACTGTTTTTT. Translation: CASSPGVGDEKLFF.

CDR3 protein: CSAARPTGELFF. CDR3 DNA: TGCAGTGCTGCTAGACCTACCGGGGAGCTGTTTTTT. The chain uses TRBV20-1 and TRBJ2-2, with D hard to call. There are 12 residues in the CDR3. The ends were cut back, 5 bases at V and 5 bases at J, with 9 bases in the middle. The germline V gene has CDR1 DFQATT and CDR2 SNEGSKA (reference sequence).

The chain combines TRBV20-1 with TRBJ2-3; TRBD2 aligns across 7 bases. The germline gives CDR1 DFQATT, CDR2 SNEGSKA (reference sequence). V lost 0 bases, J lost 2 bases, and 11 bases stayed unmatched. The CDR3 runs to 17 residues. Here the CDR3 DNA reads TGCAGTGCTAGAGATTGGGTTAGTAGCGGGCTCACAGATACGCAGTATTTT. Its protein product is CSARDWVSSGLTDTQYF.

V is TRBV4-2 and J is TRBJ2-4; TRBD2 aligns across 8 bases. The tail of the sequence fits TRBJ2-5 better, so the J call may be wrong. Germline values: CDR1 LGHNA, CDR2 YNFKEQ. This CDR3 is 18 amino acids long. CDR3 amino acids: CASSQDRVGGGLSETQYF. The CDR3 DNA follows: TGTGCCAGCAGCCAAGATCGGGTGGGCGGGGGGCTTTCAGAGACCCAGTACTTC.

The chain recombines TRBV4-2 with TRBJ2-7; 7 positions match TRBD1. Per germline, CDR1 LGHNA and CDR2 YNFKEQ. The length of the CDR3 is 15 residues. The V gene end was trimmed by 1 base and the J gene end by 3 bases; junction bases not matched to a gene: 6. CDR3 loop: CASSQATGVDYEQYF. CDR3 bases: TGTGCCAGCAGCCAAGCAACAGGGGTGGACTACGAGCAGTACTTC.

CDR3 protein: CASSLSLAGISYEQYF. DNA for the CDR3: TGTGCCAGCAGTTTAAGTCTAGCGGGGATCTCCTACGAGCAGTACTTC. The chain uses TRBV27 and TRBJ2-7, with TRBD2 matching over 9 bases. CDR1 and CDR2 (germline): MNHEY, SMNVEV (reference sequence). Trimming at V came to 2 bases and at J to 0 bases, leaving 5 bases not matched to a gene. This CDR3 spans 16 amino acids.

The chain couples TRBV5-1 to TRBJ2-7, with D maybe TRBD2 (5 bases). The J call could be wrong; TRBJ2-5 is a better fit for the DNA end. The CDR3 spans 13 residues. Germline values: CDR1 SGHRS, CDR2 YFSETQ. The CDR3 here is CASSAGDPETQYF. The CDR3 bases are TGCGCCAGCAGCGCCGGGGATCCTGAGACCCAGTACTTC.

The V and J genes are TRBV7-2 and TRBJ2-4; possibly TRBD1 for D (5 bases). Between the trimmed V and J ends, which lost 5 bases and 6 bases, there was a span of 11 bases. From germline, CDR1 is SGHTA and CDR2 FQGNSA. This CDR3 contains 13 residues. Here the CDR3 DNA reads TGTGCCAGCAGCGCCCAGACAGTAAACATTCAGTACTTC. Translation gives CASSAQTVNIQYF.

The CDR3 region has the DNA TGTGCCAGCTGCCACGGTTGTGAACTAGCGGGGCAAGAGACCCAGTACTTC. This codes for CASCHGCELAGQETQYF. This chain links TRBV6-1 with TRBJ2-5, with 10 bases aligning to TRBD2. Per the germline V gene, CDR1 is MNHNS and CDR2 is SASEGT. This CDR3 has 17 residues. The junction had 14 bases not matched to a gene; V was cut back by 8 bases and J by 2 bases.

The genes are TRBV28 and TRBJ2-4, with D perhaps TRBD1 (5 bases). The J call may not be correct, given that the DNA end is closer to TRBJ2-7. The CDR3 consists of 10 residues. CDR1 is MDHEN and CDR2 is SYDVKM in the germline V gene. This CDR3 reads CASKGREQYF. The CDR3 DNA reads TGTGCCAGCAAGGGGCGCGAGCAGTACTTC.

This clonotype was seen only a few times. The chain uses TRBV10-3 and TRBJ1-1; TRBD1 is a possible D gene (6 bases). The V end lost 6 bases, the J end lost 5 bases, and 10 bases lay between the germline ends. The germline V gene has CDR1 ENHRY and CDR2 SYGVKD. The CDR3 has 12 residues. Here the CDR3 DNA reads TGTGCCATCAGGGGAGACAGGACTGAAGCTTTCTTT. Translation: CAIRGDRTEAFF.

This clonotype came up many times. This chain links TRBV12-3 or TRBV12-4 with TRBJ2-3; D is undetermined. Trimming left V 6 bases short and J 2 bases short, with 3 bases between. The CDR3 is made up of 11 amino acids. This CDR3 is CASRLTDTQYF. The CDR3 bases are TGTGCCAGCAGACTCACAGATACGCAGTATTTT.

The chain has TRBV15 and TRBJ1-5; D is ambiguous. Per germline, CDR1 LNHNV and CDR2 YYDKDF (reference sequence). V was trimmed by 1 base and J by 5 bases, leaving 3 bases between them. This CDR3 has 12 residues. CDR3 loop: CATSRVDQPQHF. CDR3 nucleotide sequence: TGTGCCACCAGCAGAGTGGATCAGCCCCAGCATTTT.

The genes are TRBV15 and TRBJ2-1, with TRBD1 matching over 8 bases. V lost 0 bases to trimming and J lost 6 bases; unmatched junction nucleotides: 13. Germline CDR1 and CDR2: LNHNV and YYDKDF (reference sequence). This CDR3 is 18 amino acids long. CDR3 region: CATSRDRGLGQAVNEQFF. In DNA, the CDR3 is TGTGCCACCAGCAGAGATCGAGGTTTGGGACAGGCTGTCAATGAGCAGTTCTTC.

The chain combines TRBV7-3 with TRBJ2-3; TRBD2 aligns across 7 bases. The CDR3 length is 16 residues. V shed 4 bases, J shed 1 base, and the junction held 8 bases outside the gene matches. Germline lookup yields CDR1 SGHTA and CDR2 FQGTGA. CDR3 protein: CASSSNLAVGTDTQYF. The CDR3 DNA reads as TGTGCCAGCAGCTCCAACCTAGCGGTTGGCACAGATACGCAGTATTTT.

The chain recombines TRBV5-1 with TRBJ2-1; 7 nucleotides match TRBD2. This CDR3 has 18 residues. V was pared by 4 bases and J by 6 bases, with 19 bases of the junction left unmatched. Germline V lookup: CDR1 SGHRS, CDR2 YFSETQ. The CDR3 DNA reads as TGCGCCAGCAGCATTCACGTTACTAGCGCGGGCCTGGGCAATGAGCAGTTCTTC. Protein product: CASSIHVTSAGLGNEQFF. The whole variable domain, filled in from reference TRBV5-1 and TRBJ2-1, reads KAGVTQTPRYLIKTRGQQVTLSCSPISGHRSVSWYQQTPGQGLQFLFEYFSETQRNKGNFPGRFSGRQFSNSRSEMNVSTLELGDSALYLCASSIHVTSAGLGNEQFFGPGTRLTVL.